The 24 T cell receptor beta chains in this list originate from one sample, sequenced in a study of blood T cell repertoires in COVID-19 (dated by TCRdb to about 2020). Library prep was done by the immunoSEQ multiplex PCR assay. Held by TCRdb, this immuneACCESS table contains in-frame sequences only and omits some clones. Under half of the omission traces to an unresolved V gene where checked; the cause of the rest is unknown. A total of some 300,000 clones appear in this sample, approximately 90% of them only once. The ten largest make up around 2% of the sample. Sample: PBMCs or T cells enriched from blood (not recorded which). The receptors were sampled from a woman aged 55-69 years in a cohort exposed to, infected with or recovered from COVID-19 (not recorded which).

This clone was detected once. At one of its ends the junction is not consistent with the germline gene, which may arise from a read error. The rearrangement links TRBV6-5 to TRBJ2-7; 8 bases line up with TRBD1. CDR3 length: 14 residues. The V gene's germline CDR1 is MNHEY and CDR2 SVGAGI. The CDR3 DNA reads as TGTGCCAGCAGTGACTCCGGGACAGGCTACGAGCAGTACTTC. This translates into CASSDSGTGYEQYF.

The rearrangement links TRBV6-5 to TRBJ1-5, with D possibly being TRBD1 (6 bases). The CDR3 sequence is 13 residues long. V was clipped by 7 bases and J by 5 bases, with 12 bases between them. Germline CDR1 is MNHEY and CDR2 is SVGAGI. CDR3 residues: CASTWTADQPQHF. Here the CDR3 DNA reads TGTGCCAGCACTTGGACAGCCGATCAGCCCCAGCATTTT.

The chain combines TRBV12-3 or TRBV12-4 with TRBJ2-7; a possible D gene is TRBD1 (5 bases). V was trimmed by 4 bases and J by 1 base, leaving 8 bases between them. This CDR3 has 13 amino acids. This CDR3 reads CASSWGGSYEQYF. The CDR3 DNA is TGTGCCAGCAGTTGGGGCGGATCCTACGAGCAGTACTTC.

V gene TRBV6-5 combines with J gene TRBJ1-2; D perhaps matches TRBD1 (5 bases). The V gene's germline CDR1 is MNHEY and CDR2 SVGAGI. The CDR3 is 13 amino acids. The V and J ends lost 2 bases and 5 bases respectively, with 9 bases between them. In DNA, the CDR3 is TGTGCCAGCAGTTACAAGGGGAATTATGGCTACACCTTC. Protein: CASSYKGNYGYTF.

Here the CDR3 reads CASSQGASGGGGFF. The CDR3 nucleotides read TGCGCCAGCAGCCAAGGGGCTAGCGGGGGCGGGGGATTCTTC. This chain uses TRBV5-1 with TRBJ2-1, with 10 bases fitting TRBD2. This CDR3 is 14 amino acids long. V was clipped by 4 bases and J by 16 bases; unmatched bases: 14. Germline CDR1 reads SGHRS; CDR2 reads YFSETQ.

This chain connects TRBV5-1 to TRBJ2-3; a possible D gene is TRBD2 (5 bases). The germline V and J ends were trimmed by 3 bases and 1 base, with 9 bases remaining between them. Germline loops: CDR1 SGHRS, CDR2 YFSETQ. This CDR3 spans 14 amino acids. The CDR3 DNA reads TGCGCCAGCAGCTCCGGAGGAGGCACAGATACGCAGTATTTT. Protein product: CASSSGGGTDTQYF.

The CDR3 nucleotides read TGTGCTAGTGGTTTGGGCGGGGGCGCCCCTCTCTCCGGGGGCTACACCTTC. Encoded protein: CASGLGGGAPLSGGYTF. V and J are TRBV12-5 and TRBJ1-2, with a weak D call TRBD1 (6 bases). From germline, CDR1 is LGHNT and CDR2 FRNRAP. The CDR3 is made up of 17 amino acids. The V and J ends lost 1 base and 8 bases respectively, with 23 bases between them.

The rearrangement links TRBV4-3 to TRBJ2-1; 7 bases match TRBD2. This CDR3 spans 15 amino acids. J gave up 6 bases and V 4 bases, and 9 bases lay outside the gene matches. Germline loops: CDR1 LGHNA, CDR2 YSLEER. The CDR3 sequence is CASSPREAGGNEQFF. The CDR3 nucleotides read TGCGCCAGCAGCCCCCGGGAGGCTGGGGGCAATGAGCAGTTCTTC.

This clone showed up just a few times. CDR3 region: CASSLRGQGGEKLFF. In DNA, the CDR3 is TGTGCCAGCAGCCTACGCGGACAGGGCGGGGAAAAACTGTTTTTT. V gene TRBV9 combines with J gene TRBJ1-4; TRBD1 matches 8 bases. Germline values: CDR1 SGDLS, CDR2 YYNGEE. Losses at the gene ends were 4 bases for V and 8 bases for J; bases not matched to a gene: 10. The CDR3 has 15 amino acids.

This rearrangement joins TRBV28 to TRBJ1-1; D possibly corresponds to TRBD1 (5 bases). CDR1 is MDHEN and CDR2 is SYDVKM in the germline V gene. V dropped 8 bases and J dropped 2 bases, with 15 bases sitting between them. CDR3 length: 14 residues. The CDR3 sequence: CASAYQGFNTEAFF. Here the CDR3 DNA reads TGTGCCAGCGCTTACCAGGGATTTAACACTGAAGCTTTCTTT.

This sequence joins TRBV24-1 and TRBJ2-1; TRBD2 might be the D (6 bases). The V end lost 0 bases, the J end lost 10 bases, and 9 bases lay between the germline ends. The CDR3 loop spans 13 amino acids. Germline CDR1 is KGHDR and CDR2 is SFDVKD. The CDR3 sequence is CATSDLGGLEQFF. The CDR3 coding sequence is TGTGCCACCAGTGATTTGGGAGGGTTGGAGCAGTTCTTC.

This CDR3 is CASSLFVGDEQYF. The DNA for the CDR3 is TGTGCCAGCAGCTTATTCGTAGGGGACGAGCAGTACTTC. This chain connects TRBV7-9 to TRBJ2-7; maybe TRBD1 (5 bases). Per the germline V gene, CDR1 is SEHNR and CDR2 is FQNEAQ (reference sequence). Trimming removed 2 bases from V and 5 bases from J, with 10 bases in between. This CDR3 is built from 13 residues.

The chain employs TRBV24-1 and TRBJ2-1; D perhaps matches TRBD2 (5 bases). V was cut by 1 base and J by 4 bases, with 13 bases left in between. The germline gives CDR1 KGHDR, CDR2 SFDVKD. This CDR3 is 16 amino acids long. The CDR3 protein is CATSDLTSGSYNEQFF. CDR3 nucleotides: TGTGCCACCAGTGATTTAACAAGCGGAAGTTACAATGAGCAGTTCTTC.

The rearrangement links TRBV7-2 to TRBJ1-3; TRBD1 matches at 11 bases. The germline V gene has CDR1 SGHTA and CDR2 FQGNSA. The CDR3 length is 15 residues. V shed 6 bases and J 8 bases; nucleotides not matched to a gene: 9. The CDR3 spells CASSLSRDRGDTIYF. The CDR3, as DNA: TGTGCCAGCAGTCTGTCCCGGGACAGGGGGGACACCATATATTTT.

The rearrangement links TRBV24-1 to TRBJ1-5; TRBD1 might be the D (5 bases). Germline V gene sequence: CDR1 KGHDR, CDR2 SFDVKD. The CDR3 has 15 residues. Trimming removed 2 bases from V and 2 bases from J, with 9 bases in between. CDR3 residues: CATSDSLGGNQPQHF. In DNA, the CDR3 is TGTGCCACCAGTGATTCCCTAGGGGGCAATCAGCCCCAGCATTTT.

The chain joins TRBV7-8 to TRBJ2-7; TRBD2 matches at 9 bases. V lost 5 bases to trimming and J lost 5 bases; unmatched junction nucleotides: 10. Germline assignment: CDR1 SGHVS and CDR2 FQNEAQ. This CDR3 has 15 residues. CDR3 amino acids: CASSPRGGRANEQYF. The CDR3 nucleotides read TGTGCCAGCAGCCCAAGGGGCGGGAGGGCCAACGAGCAGTACTTC.

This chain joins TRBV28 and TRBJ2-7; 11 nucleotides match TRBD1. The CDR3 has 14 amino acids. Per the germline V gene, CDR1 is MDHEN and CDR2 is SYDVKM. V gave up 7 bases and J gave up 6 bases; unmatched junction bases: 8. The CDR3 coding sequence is TGTGCCAGCATCAGGACAGGGGGCGCCGGCGAGCAGTACTTC. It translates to CASIRTGGAGEQYF.

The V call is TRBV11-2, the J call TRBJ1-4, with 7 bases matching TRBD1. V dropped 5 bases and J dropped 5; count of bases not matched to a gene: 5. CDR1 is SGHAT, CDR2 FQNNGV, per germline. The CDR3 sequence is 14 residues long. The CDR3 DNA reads TGTGCCAGCAGCCCGGGACAGAAAAATGAAAAACTGTTTTTT. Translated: CASSPGQKNEKLFF.

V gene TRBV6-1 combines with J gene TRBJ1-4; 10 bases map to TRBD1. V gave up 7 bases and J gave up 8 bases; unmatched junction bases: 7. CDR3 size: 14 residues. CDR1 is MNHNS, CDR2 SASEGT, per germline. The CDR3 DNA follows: TGTGCCAGCAATGACAGGGGGCAGGGGGAAAAACTGTTTTTT. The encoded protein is CASNDRGQGEKLFF.

The CDR3 spells CASSLWTSGYEQYF. The DNA for the CDR3 is TGTGCCAGCAGCTTATGGACTAGCGGCTACGAGCAGTACTTC. The rearrangement uses TRBV7-2 and TRBJ2-7; 10 bases match TRBD2. After removal of 2 bases from V and 3 bases from J, the junction contained 1 base not matched to a gene. The CDR3 loop spans 14 amino acids. CDR1 and CDR2 (germline): SGHTA, FQGNSA.

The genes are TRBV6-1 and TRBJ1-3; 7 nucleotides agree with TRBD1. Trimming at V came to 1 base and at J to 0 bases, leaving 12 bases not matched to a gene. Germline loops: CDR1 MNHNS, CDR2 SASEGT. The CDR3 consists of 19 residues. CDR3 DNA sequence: TGTGCCAGCAGTGAAGAATCTACCGCAGGGGGAGTCTCTGGAAACACCATATATTTT. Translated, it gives CASSEESTAGGVSGNTIYF.

The CDR3 protein is CASSQTGFGTGELFF. In DNA, the CDR3 is TGTGCCAGCAGTCAAACAGGATTTGGCACCGGGGAGCTGTTTTTT. The gene calls are TRBV7-9 and TRBJ2-2; D may be TRBD1 (5 bases). This CDR3 comprises 15 residues. V was pared by 6 bases and J by 4 bases, with 15 bases between. Per germline, CDR1 SEHNR and CDR2 FQNEAQ (reference sequence).

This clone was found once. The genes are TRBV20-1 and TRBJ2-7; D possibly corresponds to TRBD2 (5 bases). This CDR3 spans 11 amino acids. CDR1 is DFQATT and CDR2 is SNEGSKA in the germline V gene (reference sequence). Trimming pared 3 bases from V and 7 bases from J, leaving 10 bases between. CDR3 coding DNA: TGCAGTGCTAGGGACTTCAGAGAGCAGTACTTC. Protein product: CSARDFREQYF.

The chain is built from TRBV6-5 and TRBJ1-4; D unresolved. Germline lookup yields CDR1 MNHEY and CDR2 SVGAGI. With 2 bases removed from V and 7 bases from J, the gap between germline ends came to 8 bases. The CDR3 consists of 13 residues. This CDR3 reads CASSYGGLEKLFF. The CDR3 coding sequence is TGTGCCAGCAGTTACGGCGGCCTTGAAAAACTGTTTTTT.